A single sample is the source of the 20 T cell receptor beta chains below, sequenced in a study of blood T cell repertoires in COVID-19. Data came from immunoSEQ multiplex PCR; TCRdb stores just in-frame clones and leaves some out. The repertoire includes around 200,000 clones, around 84% of them detected once, and 15% to 20% sits in the top ten. Sequenced sample: peripheral blood. These receptors all stem from a woman aged 80 or older with active or convalescent COVID-19.

The V and J genes are TRBV19 and TRBJ1-5; 11 bases are a match to TRBD1. The CDR3 contains 15 residues. Germline V gene lookup returns CDR1 LNHDA and CDR2 SQIVND (reference sequence). With V trimmed by 5 bases and J by 4 bases, 4 bases remained unmatched. The CDR3 DNA follows: TGTGCCAGTAGTTATGGACAGGGGGCGAATCAGCCCCAGCATTTT. It specifies CASSYGQGANQPQHF.

The chain is built from TRBV18 and TRBJ2-3, with 9 bases lining up with TRBD1. V was pared by 3 bases and J by 4 bases, with 8 bases of the junction left unmatched. This CDR3 has 16 residues. Per germline, CDR1 KGHSH and CDR2 LQKENI. CDR3 sequence: CASSPQGQGVPDTQYF. The CDR3 DNA is TGTGCCAGCTCACCGCAGGGACAGGGAGTCCCAGATACGCAGTATTTT. Using reference TRBV18 and TRBJ2-3 for the parts outside the CDR3, the full variable domain is NAGVMQNPRHLVRRRGQEARLRCSPMKGHSHVYWYRQLPEEGLKFMVYLQKENIIDESGMPKERFSAEFPKEGPSILRIQQVVRGDSAAYFCASSPQGQGVPDTQYFGPGTRLTVL.

The genes are TRBV7-7 and TRBJ2-5; 8 bases agree with TRBD2. There are 14 residues in the CDR3. Germline trimming cut 5 bases from V and 6 bases from J; bases unmatched to any gene: 8. Germline V gene lookup returns CDR1 SSHAT and CDR2 FNYEAQ (reference sequence). CDR3: CASSPSGRLQTQYF. The CDR3 nucleotides are TGTGCCAGCAGCCCTAGCGGGCGGCTACAGACCCAGTACTTC. Full variable domain (outside the CDR3, taken from reference TRBV7-7 and TRBJ2-5): GAGVSQSPRYKVTKRGQDVTLRCDPISSHATLYWYQQALGQGPEFLTYFNYEAQPDKSGLPSDRFSAERPEGSISTLTIQRTEQRDSAMYRCASSPSGRLQTQYFGPGTRLLVL.

The chain joins TRBV5-1 to TRBJ2-7, with D tentatively TRBD2 (6 bases). Germline loops: CDR1 SGHRS, CDR2 YFSETQ. The CDR3 consists of 13 residues. The V and J ends lost 0 bases and 4 bases respectively, with 8 bases between them. CDR3 DNA: TGCGCCAGCAGCTTGGGAGGGAGGTACGAGCAGTACTTC. It yields the protein CASSLGGRYEQYF. The whole variable domain, filled in from reference TRBV5-1 and TRBJ2-7, reads KAGVTQTPRYLIKTRGQQVTLSCSPISGHRSVSWYQQTPGQGLQFLFEYFSETQRNKGNFPGRFSGRQFSNSRSEMNVSTLELGDSALYLCASSLGGRYEQYFGPGTRLTVT.

The chain links TRBV5-6 to TRBJ2-6, with a tentative D call TRBD1 (5 bases). The CDR3 loop spans 15 amino acids. Trimming removed 3 bases from V and 3 bases from J, with 10 bases in between. Germline assignment: CDR1 SGHDT and CDR2 YYEEEE. This chain's CDR3 is CASSSGFFGANVLTF. For the CDR3, the DNA is TGTGCCAGCAGCTCAGGGTTTTTTGGGGCCAACGTCCTGACTTTC.

The rearrangement links TRBV6-6 to TRBJ1-5; D is ambiguous. The CDR3 length is 13 residues. Trimming shortened V by 10 bases and J by 4 bases, and 14 bases separated the two germline ends. Germline V lookup: CDR1 MNHNY, CDR2 SVGAGI (reference sequence). The DNA of the CDR3 is TGTGCCATTCGACCTCCGGGGAATCAGCCCCAGCATTTT. It is translated as CAIRPPGNQPQHF.

The chain uses TRBV11-2 and TRBJ2-7, with a weak D call TRBD1 (5 bases). Germline V gene lookup returns CDR1 SGHAT and CDR2 FQNNGV. There are 12 residues in the CDR3. The V gene lost 2 bases and the J gene lost 6 bases, with 8 bases spanning the gap. CDR3 DNA: TGTGCCAGCAGCTTATCAAGGGGCGAGCAGTACTTC. It encodes CASSLSRGEQYF.

The chain combines TRBV12-5 with TRBJ2-3; 8 bases are a match to TRBD1. Germline V gene data show CDR1 as LGHNT and CDR2 as FRNRAP. Trimming at V came to 3 bases and at J to 6 bases, leaving 11 bases not matched to a gene. The CDR3 is 16 amino acids. The CDR3 region has the DNA TGTGCTAGTGGTTTCCCATCAGGGGGCAAGTTGGATACGCAGTATTTT. It is translated as CASGFPSGGKLDTQYF.

The chain combines TRBV18 with TRBJ2-2; D is uncertain. There are 15 residues in the CDR3. Germline V gives CDR1 KGHSH, CDR2 LQKENI. Trimming removed 1 base from V and 3 bases from J, with 9 bases in between. The CDR3 DNA sequence: TGTGCCAGCTCACCACGTACTGTTTACACCGGGGAGCTGTTTTTT. Translated: CASSPRTVYTGELFF. The full variable domain, its missing parts supplied by reference TRBV18 and TRBJ2-2, is NAGVMQNPRHLVRRRGQEARLRCSPMKGHSHVYWYRQLPEEGLKFMVYLQKENIIDESGMPKERFSAEFPKEGPSILRIQQVVRGDSAAYFCASSPRTVYTGELFFGEGSRLTVL.

The rearrangement uses TRBV6-6 and TRBJ1-1; perhaps TRBD1 as D (5 bases). The CDR3 loop spans 12 amino acids. Germline loops: CDR1 MNHNY, CDR2 SVGAGI (reference sequence). V gave up 2 bases and J gave up 7 bases, with 8 bases separating them. Here the CDR3 DNA reads TGTGCCAGCAGTTACCCGACAGATGAAGCTTTCTTT. It is translated as CASSYPTDEAFF.

The chain employs TRBV14 and TRBJ1-2; no clear D gene. This CDR3 is 15 amino acids long. Germline V gives CDR1 SGHDN, CDR2 FVKESK. Trimming left V 0 bases short and J 1 base short, with 9 bases between. The CDR3 region is CASSQDREVNYGYTF. In nucleotides, the CDR3 is TGTGCCAGCAGCCAAGACCGGGAGGTTAACTATGGCTACACCTTC.

This clone was counted a single time. The genes are TRBV4-3 and TRBJ2-7; D not certain. Trimming took off 0 bases at V and 3 bases at J, with 12 bases between the two ends. CDR1 and CDR2 (germline): LGHNA, YSLEER. This CDR3 region has 15 residues. CDR3 coding DNA: TGCGCCAGCAGCCAAGATCCTGGGCCGAACTACGAGCAGTACTTC. This codes for CASSQDPGPNYEQYF.

The V call is TRBV12-3 or TRBV12-4, the J call TRBJ1-2, with TRBD1 matching 7 bases. After removal of 7 bases from V and 6 bases from J, the junction contained 8 bases not matched to a gene. The CDR3 contains 13 residues. For the CDR3, the DNA is TGTGCCAGCAATCCTACAGGGGATCATGGCTACACCTTC. It encodes CASNPTGDHGYTF.

The chain is built from TRBV5-1 and TRBJ1-2; TRBD1 matches at 9 bases. The length of the CDR3 is 16 residues. V lost 4 bases, J lost 2 bases, and 9 bases stayed unmatched. In germline, CDR1 is SGHRS, CDR2 YFSETQ. The DNA for the CDR3 is TGCGCCAGCAGCCCACGAGGACAGGGGTCGAACTATGGCTACACCTTC. This translates into CASSPRGQGSNYGYTF.

The chain couples TRBV6-2 or TRBV6-3 to TRBJ1-5, with D maybe TRBD1 (5 bases). CDR1 is MNHEY, CDR2 SVGEGT, per germline. There are 14 residues in the CDR3. The ends were cut back, 5 bases at V and 7 bases at J, with 15 bases in the middle. CDR3 sequence (DNA): TGTGCCAGCAGTACCCAGGGTCTAAAGCAGCCCCAGCATTTT. Its translation: CASSTQGLKQPQHF.

For the CDR3, the DNA is TGCGCCAGCAGTCAATCTGAGGATACGCAGTATTTT. Amino acids: CASSQSEDTQYF. The rearrangement links TRBV23-1 to TRBJ2-3; unclear D gene. TRBV23-1 is an ORF; its function is uncertain. CDR3 length equals 12 residues. The V end lost 0 bases, the J end lost 6 bases, and 4 bases lay between the germline ends.

This chain joins TRBV28 and TRBJ2-1; the D gene is possibly TRBD2 (6 bases). Per the germline V gene, CDR1 is MDHEN and CDR2 is SYDVKM. The CDR3 length is 14 residues. Deletions cut 7 bases from V and 1 base from J, with 11 bases between. This chain's CDR3 is CASTPAGSYNEQFF. The CDR3 DNA follows: TGTGCCAGCACCCCTGCGGGGTCCTACAATGAGCAGTTCTTC. The variable domain in full, completed from reference TRBV28 and TRBJ2-1, reads DVKVTQSSRYLVKRTGEKVFLECVQDMDHENMFWYRQDPGLGLRLIYFSYDVKMKEKGDIPEGYSVSREKKERFSLILESASTNQTSMYLCASTPAGSYNEQFFGPGTRLTVL.

This clone has at least ten counts. The chain uses TRBV2 and TRBJ2-7, with 7 bases fitting TRBD1. Unmatched junction bases numbered 10, after V lost 3 bases and J lost 2 bases. Germline V gives CDR1 SNHLY, CDR2 FYNNEI. The CDR3 covers 16 residues. The CDR3 region has the DNA TGTGCCAGCAGTGACAACTCCGGGACAGTAACCTACGAGCAGTACTTC. It codes for CASSDNSGTVTYEQYF.

This chain uses TRBV5-6 with TRBJ1-2, with D perhaps TRBD1 (6 bases). The V end lost 6 bases, the J end lost 4 bases, and 10 bases lay between the germline ends. This CDR3 is 12 amino acids long. Germline CDR1 is SGHDT and CDR2 is YYEEEE. Here the CDR3 reads CASTTGPYGYTF. The CDR3 nucleotides read TGTGCCAGCACGACAGGACCCTATGGCTACACCTTC.

The chain employs TRBV9 and TRBJ2-7; D unresolved. V lost 4 bases to trimming and J lost 3 bases, with 5 bases between them. The CDR3 consists of 11 residues. The germline CDR1 and CDR2 sequences are SGDLS and YYNGEE. CDR3 sequence: CASSRDYEQYF. CDR3 DNA: TGTGCCAGCAGCCGCGACTACGAGCAGTACTTC.